The rows below give T cell receptor beta chains drawn from one sample of a study of response to subunit inactivated influenza vaccine. TCRdb redid the calling of the RT-PCR reads with MiXCR, one entry per CDR3 protein. This sample has roughly 790,000 distinct CDR3 sequences, with about 20% found just once. The sample here was PBMCs from blood, taken around 5 days after vaccination. These receptors were taken from a man over 45 who received an inactivated influenza vaccine. CDR3s include the opening cysteine and the closing phenylalanine or tryptophan. Each record gives: J gene, D gene, clone size, V gene, CDR3 DNA, CDR3 protein. The D gene is left open where the match is weak. Not every row has a clone size; where given, it reads once, few, many or a size class.

>TRBJ2-7|TRBD2|.|TRBV7-2
TGTGCCAGCAGCTCGACTAGCGGGAGTGGCTACGAGCAGTACTTC
CASSSTSGSGYEQYF
>TRBJ2-7|TRBD2|few|TRBV10-3
TGTGCCATCAGTGACCCGGGACTAGCGGCGTCCGAGCAGTACTTC
CAISDPGLAASEQYF
>TRBJ2-3|TRBD2|.|TRBV6-2/TRBV6-3
TGTGCCAGCAGTTTCGGGACTAGCGGGGCAGATACGCAGTATTTT
CASSFGTSGADTQYF
>TRBJ2-1|.|.|TRBV21-1
TGTGCCAGCAGCAAAGGTCCCAGCGGGTACTCCTACAATGAGCAGTTCTTC
CASSKGPSGYSYNEQFF
>TRBJ2-3|TRBD2|many|TRBV7-2
TGTGCCAGCAGCCGGAGCGGGAGTACAGATACGCAGTATTTT
CASSRSGSTDTQYF
>TRBJ2-5|TRBD1|few|TRBV29-1
TGCAGCGTTGGGCCAGGGGGAGCGGAGACCCAGTACTTC
CSVGPGGAETQYF
>TRBJ2-7|.|few|TRBV27
TGTGCCAGCAGTTTAGGGCGCATTTCCTACGAGCAGTACTTC
CASSLGRISYEQYF
>TRBJ1-2|.|.|TRBV12-3/TRBV12-4
TGTGCCAGCAGTCGCGGGCCGGGGGGACCCCCTGGCTACACCTTC
CASSRGPGGPPGYTF
>TRBJ2-2|.|once|TRBV6-2/TRBV6-3
TGTGCCAGCAGTTACTCCAGGAGCGCGAACACCGGGGAGCTGTTTTTT
CASSYSRSANTGELFF
>TRBJ2-5|TRBD1|.|TRBV4-3
TGCGCCAGCAGCCACGGGACAGGTTACGGGGAGACCCAGTACTTC
CASSHGTGYGETQYF
>TRBJ1-1|.|many|TRBV12-3/TRBV12-4
TGTGCCAGCAGACCGACAGGAAGGAACACTGAAGCTTTCTTT
CASRPTGRNTEAFF
>TRBJ1-2|.|few|TRBV24-1
TGTGCCACCAGCCCCGGGTTAGGGGCGCGGTCCTACTATGGCTACACCTTC
CATSPGLGARSYYGYTF
>TRBJ1-2|.|.|TRBV7-9
TGTGCCAGCAGCTTAGTTGACCCAGGGGATGTGGATGGCTACACCTTC
CASSLVDPGDVDGYTF
>TRBJ2-7|.|.|TRBV20-1
TGCAGTGCTAGAGCCCTGTCGATCTACGAGCAGTACTTC
CSARALSIYEQYF
>TRBJ2-1|TRBD2|.|TRBV11-1
TGTGCCAGCAGCCCGGTGCTAGCGGGGACCGGCTCCTACAATGAGCAGTTCTTC
CASSPVLAGTGSYNEQFF
>TRBJ1-2|.|.|TRBV4-2
TGTGCCAGCAGCCAACGGGGGGAAGGTGGCTACACCTTC
CASSQRGEGGYTF
>TRBJ2-7|TRBD1|.|TRBV10-3
TGTGCCATCAGTAACGCGGACAGGGCGTACGAGCAGTACTTC
CAISNADRAYEQYF
>TRBJ2-7|.|.|TRBV15
TGTGCCACCAGCAGAGAGTTCGGCACAGTCTCCTACGAGCAGTACTTC
CATSREFGTVSYEQYF
>TRBJ2-1|TRBD2|few|TRBV10-3
TGTGCCATCAGTGCGAGCGGGAGTAAAAATGAGCAGTTCTTC
CAISASGSKNEQFF
>TRBJ1-1|.|.|TRBV5-1
TGCGCCAGCAGCCTCGGACGAGGGGGGAGCACTGAAGCTTTCTTT
CASSLGRGGSTEAFF
>TRBJ2-3|.|.|TRBV20-1
TGCAGTGCTAGAGATCAGAGAGGTCTCACAGATACGCAGTATTTT
CSARDQRGLTDTQYF
>TRBJ1-1|.|.|TRBV18
TGTGCCAGCTCACCATCATCCATGAACACTGAAGCTTTCTTT
CASSPSSMNTEAFF
>TRBJ2-3|.|.|TRBV29-1
TGCAGCGCCTCCCGGGGGACACTGGATACGCAGTATTTT
CSASRGTLDTQYF
>TRBJ2-5|TRBD1|.|TRBV7-6
TGTGCCAGCAGCTTAGCCAGGGGGCCACCTCAAGAGACCCAGTACTTC
CASSLARGPPQETQYF
>TRBJ2-1|TRBD2|few|TRBV5-1
TGCGCCAGCCGGGGAGGGAGCAATGAGCAGTTCTTC
CASRGGSNEQFF
>TRBJ1-2|TRBD1|.|TRBV24-1
TGTGCCACCAGTGATCAGACAGGGGAAAGAAGCGGCTACACCTTC
CATSDQTGERSGYTF
>TRBJ2-1|TRBD2|many|TRBV5-1
TGCGCCAGCAGCGATTTAGCGGGAGCCTACAATGAGCAGTTCTTC
CASSDLAGAYNEQFF
>TRBJ2-1|.|.|TRBV4-3
TGCGCCAGCAGCCAAGGAGCGGGACAGGACTACAATGAGCAGTTCTTC
CASSQGAGQDYNEQFF
>TRBJ2-7|TRBD2|.|TRBV6-2/TRBV6-3
TGTGCCAGCAGCCCGGACAGACCGTTAAGGACTAGCGAGAACTACGAGCAGTACTTC
CASSPDRPLRTSENYEQYF
>TRBJ1-5|.|.|TRBV2
TGTGCCAGCAGTGAAAGCATTGCAGGGGTCAATCAGCCCCAGCATTTT
CASSESIAGVNQPQHF
>TRBJ2-3|TRBD2|.|TRBV5-1
TGCGCCAGCAGCCTCTTACTAGCGGGGGTTATCGATACGCAGTATTTT
CASSLLLAGVIDTQYF
>TRBJ2-1|TRBD2|few|TRBV5-1
TGCGCCAGCAGCTTAACTCCGGGACTAGCCTACAATGAGCAGTTCTTC
CASSLTPGLAYNEQFF
>TRBJ1-1|.|.|TRBV5-1
TGCGCCAGCAGCCCCCGTCGACTCGGGGACACTGAAGCTTTCTTT
CASSPRRLGDTEAFF
>TRBJ2-7|.|.|TRBV20-1
TGCAGTGCTAAGTTGACAGGGAGGTCCTACGAGCAGTACTTC
CSAKLTGRSYEQYF
>TRBJ2-1|.|.|TRBV15
TGTGCCACGAGCGTAACAGGGGAGGTTTACAATGAGCAGTTCTTC
CATSVTGEVYNEQFF
>TRBJ2-7|.|.|TRBV20-1
TGCAGTGCCCCCCGTGCGGACTCCTACGAGCAGTACTTC
CSAPRADSYEQYF
>TRBJ2-7|TRBD2|few|TRBV6-2/TRBV6-3
TGTGCCAGCAGTTACGGGGGGGACTACGAGCAGTACTTC
CASSYGGDYEQYF
>TRBJ2-5|.|.|TRBV6-1
TGTGCCAGCAGCCCTACAGGTGGAATGGAGACCCAGTACTTC
CASSPTGGMETQYF
>TRBJ2-5|.|.|TRBV3-1
TGTGCCAGCAGCCTCCTCACGGGGGCGGTGACCCAGTACTTC
CASSLLTGAVTQYF
>TRBJ1-6|.|.|TRBV7-9
TGTGCCAGCAGCCTTGTCAGGGAGCATTCACCCCTCCACTTT
CASSLVREHSPLHF
>TRBJ2-1|TRBD1|few|TRBV27
TGTGCCAGCCGCCCAACGGGACAGGGGATCAATGAGCAGTTCTTC
CASRPTGQGINEQFF
>TRBJ1-4|.|.|TRBV20-1
TGCAGTGCTAGAGGGGACCGGGGGCAGGGTGAAAAACTGTTTTTT
CSARGDRGQGEKLFF
>TRBJ2-5|TRBD2|few|TRBV27
TGTGCCAGCAGTAGAGGTGCAGCGGGAGGGCCGACTGAGACCCAGTACTTC
CASSRGAAGGPTETQYF
>TRBJ1-1|.|.|TRBV29-1
TGCAGCGGATCCCAACGGAACACTGAAGCTTTCTTT
CSGSQRNTEAFF
>TRBJ2-5|.|few|TRBV11-1
TGTGCCAGCAGCTTATCCCGACTGGAGGGGCCCCAAGGGGTAGAGACCCAGTACTTC
CASSLSRLEGPQGVETQYF
>TRBJ2-1|TRBD1|few|TRBV3-1
TGTGCCAGCAGACGGGACAGCAACAATGAGCAGTTCTTC
CASRRDSNNEQFF
>TRBJ2-2|.|.|TRBV7-2
TGTGCCAGCACCCCGTTGGAGTACAACACCGGGGAGCTGTTTTTT
CASTPLEYNTGELFF
>TRBJ2-3|.|few|TRBV15
TGTGCCACCAGCAGAGCTCACAGGGCCGAAGATACGCAGTATTTT
CATSRAHRAEDTQYF
>TRBJ2-1|TRBD2|.|TRBV4-2
TGTGCCAGCAGCCAAGAGGCTAGCGGAGGGTACAATGAGCAGTTCTTC
CASSQEASGGYNEQFF
>TRBJ2-7|TRBD1|many|TRBV4-3
TGCGCCAGCAGCCAAGGCGGGCAGGGGGCATACGAGCAGTACTTC
CASSQGGQGAYEQYF
>TRBJ1-1|.|.|TRBV29-1
TGCAGCGTTGAAGATCCTAACAGGGTATCTGAAGCTTTCTTT
CSVEDPNRVSEAFF
>TRBJ2-7|.|.|TRBV7-9
TGTGCCAGCAGCCCCGTCCGGGTAGACGGGTCCTACGAGCAGTACTTC
CASSPVRVDGSYEQYF
>TRBJ2-1|.|.|TRBV4-2
TGTGCCAGCAGCCAAGATCTGGCGAGTGGGGGAGATGAGCAGTTCTTC
CASSQDLASGGDEQFF